The 6 T cell receptor beta chains below come from one sample, sequenced in a study of post-analysis software for immune sequencing data. Notes on the study in general: In patients, TRBV5-6, TRBV5-1 and TRBV20-1 belonged to roughly five TRBV segments found more frequently than in controls.

Their antigen targets remain unknown. The TCR beta cDNA libraries carried unique molecular identifiers. From the PCR reads, TCRdb called clonotypes with MiXCR, one entry per CDR3 protein. The repertoire holds around 700,000 distinct CDR3 sequences, roughly three fifths seen once, with 11% in the top ten. Specimen: blood. The receptors here all came from a girl aged 2-10 years with multiple sclerosis.

V usage is TRBV30 and J usage is TRBJ2-1, with D unclear. Trimming stripped 2 bases from V and 7 bases from J, with 6 bases between. Germline values: CDR1 GTSNPN, CDR2 SVGIG (reference sequence). The CDR3 is 11 amino acids. The CDR3 nucleotides are TGTGCCTGGAGTATCATAAATGAGCAGTTCTTC. It codes for CAWSIINEQFF.

The rearrangement links TRBV6-2 or TRBV6-3 to TRBJ2-1; 9 bases agree with TRBD2. The CDR3 is 19 amino acids. Germline values: CDR1 MNHEY, CDR2 SVGEGT. V was pared by 0 bases and J by 7 bases, with 16 bases of the junction left unmatched. The CDR3 DNA follows: TGTGCCAGCAGTTACTCGACTAGGATAGCGGGGGTGGTACGAAATGAGCAGTTCTTC. Encoded protein: CASSYSTRIAGVVRNEQFF.

The chain employs TRBV29-1 and TRBJ1-2; D is uncertain. Germline V gene lookup returns CDR1 SQVTM and CDR2 ANQGSEA. V lost 7 bases, J lost 7 bases, and 13 bases lay in between. The CDR3 is made up of 11 amino acids. In nucleotides, the CDR3 is TGCAGCGCCTTGACCGTCTTTGGCTACACCTTC. Its protein is CSALTVFGYTF.

This clonotype was detected a few times. The rearrangement links TRBV3-1 to TRBJ2-7; unclear D gene. With 2 bases removed from V and 6 bases from J, the gap between germline ends came to 8 bases. Germline loops: CDR1 LGHDT, CDR2 YNNKEL (reference sequence). The CDR3 contains 12 residues. This chain's CDR3 is CASSQRSSEQYF. The CDR3 coding sequence is TGTGCCAGCAGCCAACGGTCTAGCGAGCAGTACTTC.

The chain is built from TRBV27 and TRBJ2-3; no definite D call. This CDR3 spans 16 amino acids. With 3 bases removed from V and 0 bases from J, the gap between germline ends came to 13 bases. Germline values: CDR1 MNHEY, CDR2 SMNVEV (reference sequence). CDR3 coding DNA: TGTGCCAGCAGTTTCTGGGAATCCCCTAGCACAGATACGCAGTATTTT. Its protein is CASSFWESPSTDTQYF.

The chain recombines TRBV11-2 with TRBJ1-2; 12 bases map to TRBD1. Germline V gene sequence: CDR1 SGHAT, CDR2 FQNNGV. CDR3 length: 16 amino acids. The V gene end was trimmed by 0 bases and the J gene end by 6 bases; junction bases not matched to a gene: 5. DNA of the CDR3: TGTGCCAGCAGCTTAGATCGGGGGACAGGGGGCGATGGCTACACCTTC. Its protein product is CASSLDRGTGGDGYTF.